These 22 T cell receptor beta chains came from one sample sequenced in a study of identical twins. From the 5' RACE reads, TCRdb called clonotypes with MiXCR, one entry per CDR3 protein. Among more than 600,000 distinct CDR3 sequences, about 18% were seen once, and the ten largest hold around 12%. This sample also appeared in a second study, on T cells expressing NK-cell markers.

Sequenced: PBMCs. These receptors originate from a woman aged 18-35 years in good health.

This clonotype turned up a few times. This sequence joins TRBV20-1 and TRBJ1-1; D possibly corresponds to TRBD1 (5 bases). Trimming left V 3 bases short and J 11 bases short, with 28 bases between. Looked up from germline, CDR1 is DFQATT and CDR2 is SNEGSKA (reference sequence). This CDR3 region has 16 residues. CDR3 region: CSASRSVGAWGEEAFF. The CDR3 DNA sequence: TGCAGTGCTAGTCGGAGCGTGGGAGCTTGGGGGGAGGAGGCTTTCTTT.

The chain has TRBV25-1 and TRBJ2-3; 7 nucleotides align to TRBD1. The CDR3 spans 16 residues. The ends lost 2 bases at V and 4 bases at J; junction bases unmatched: 9. CDR1 MGHDK and CDR2 SYGVNS come from the germline V gene. CDR3 region: CASSEPGTAGADTQYF. The CDR3 DNA follows: TGTGCCAGCAGTGAACCCGGGACAGCAGGGGCAGATACGCAGTATTTT.

This clonotype showed up many times. The chain is built from TRBV3-1 and TRBJ1-3; unclear D gene. V gave up 4 bases and J gave up 7 bases, with 20 bases separating them. The CDR3 is 16 amino acids. The germline V gene has CDR1 LGHDT and CDR2 YNNKEL (reference sequence). For the CDR3, the DNA is TGTGCCAGCAGCCTCGACTTTCGGACCACCTCCAACACCATATATTTT. Encoded protein: CASSLDFRTTSNTIYF.

The CDR3 nucleotides are TGCGCCAGCAGCCAAGCAGCAGACAGGGGCTGGGGCTACACCTTC. Protein sequence: CASSQAADRGWGYTF. V usage is TRBV4-1 and J usage is TRBJ1-2; 8 bases are shared with TRBD1. The J segment lost 8 bases and the V segment lost 1 base, leaving 9 bases of the junction unmatched. Per germline, CDR1 MGHRA and CDR2 YSYEKL. The CDR3 is 15 amino acids.

The CDR3 DNA sequence: TGTGCCAGCAGAGCAACTAGCGAAAATGAGCAGTTCTTC. It encodes CASRATSENEQFF. V is TRBV12-3 or TRBV12-4 and J is TRBJ2-1; 7 nucleotides match TRBD2. The CDR3 length is 13 residues. V shed 6 bases and J 7 bases; nucleotides not matched to a gene: 6.

The genes are TRBV2 and TRBJ1-5; D perhaps matches TRBD1 (6 bases). This CDR3 contains 13 residues. Germline assignment: CDR1 SNHLY and CDR2 FYNNEI. V lost 6 bases to trimming and J lost 4 bases, with 10 bases between them. The CDR3 coding sequence is TGTGCCAGCAGCGGGGACACAAATCAGCCCCAGCATTTT. Amino acids: CASSGDTNQPQHF.

The rearrangement joins TRBV5-1 to TRBJ1-1; D not certain. The length of the CDR3 is 17 residues. Germline values: CDR1 SGHRS, CDR2 YFSETQ. Trimming removed 1 base at V and 4 bases at J, with 20 bases between. The CDR3: CASSLSPNVGSSTEAFF. In DNA, the CDR3 is TGCGCCAGCAGCTTGTCTCCTAATGTCGGGAGTAGCACTGAAGCTTTCTTT.

The chain's CDR3 is CASSSRDRPDYGYTF. In DNA, the CDR3 is TGTGCCAGCAGCTCCCGGGACAGGCCAGACTATGGCTACACCTTC. The chain uses TRBV7-9 and TRBJ1-2, with 8 bases fitting TRBD1. This CDR3 has 15 amino acids. The V and J ends lost 4 bases and 3 bases, in that order; junction bases with no gene match: 7. CDR1 SEHNR and CDR2 FQNEAQ come from the germline V gene (reference sequence).

This clonotype was detected ten times or more. This sequence joins TRBV12-3 or TRBV12-4 and TRBJ2-2; TRBD2 matches 10 bases. CDR3 size: 15 residues. Germline trimming cut 1 base from V and 6 bases from J; bases unmatched to any gene: 2. The CDR3 here is CASSLGLAGAGELFF. CDR3 sequence (DNA): TGTGCCAGCAGTTTAGGGCTAGCGGGAGCCGGGGAGCTGTTTTTT.

The chain employs TRBV6-5 and TRBJ2-7, with a possible D match to TRBD1 (6 bases). CDR1 is MNHEY and CDR2 is SVGAGI in the germline V gene. The CDR3 totals 15 residues. V dropped 3 bases and J dropped 2 bases, with 14 bases sitting between them. CDR3 in amino acids: CASSYTGHQTYEQYF. DNA of the CDR3: TGTGCCAGCAGTTATACGGGACACCAAACCTACGAGCAGTACTTC.

This clonotype was seen a handful of times. The chain is built from TRBV20-1 and TRBJ2-2; maybe TRBD2 (6 bases). V was pared by 0 bases and J by 4 bases, with 18 bases between. CDR3 length: 17 residues. Per the germline V gene, CDR1 is DFQATT and CDR2 is SNEGSKA (reference sequence). CDR3 amino acids: CSARDRVGSGPTGELFF. CDR3 in DNA: TGCAGTGCTAGAGATCGAGTCGGAAGCGGGCCCACCGGGGAGCTGTTTTTT.

This clonotype has ten or more counts. The chain has TRBV20-1 and TRBJ2-3; D gene uncertain. The V end was cut by 3 bases, the J end by 0 bases, with 4 bases between. The length of the CDR3 is 12 residues. CDR1 and CDR2 (germline): DFQATT, SNEGSKA (reference sequence). This CDR3 reads CSARGSTDTQYF. The CDR3 DNA is TGCAGTGCTAGGGGTAGCACAGATACGCAGTATTTT.

There are many counts of this clonotype. One junction end does not reproduce the germline sequence, and a read error may be involved. The V and J genes are TRBV5-1 and TRBJ2-1; 8 bases are shared with TRBD1. Germline CDR1 reads SGHRS; CDR2 reads YFSETQ. The CDR3 loop spans 13 amino acids. CDR3 residues: CASSGQGYNEQFF. CDR3 DNA sequence: TGTGCCAGCTCAGGACAGGGCTACAATGAGCAGTTCTTC. Combining the CDR3 with reference TRBV5-1 and TRBJ2-1 gives the whole variable domain KAGVTQTPRYLIKTRGQQVTLSCSPISGHRSVSWYQQTPGQGLQFLFEYFSETQRNKGNFPGRFSGRQFSNSRSEMNVSTLELGDSALYLCASSGQGYNEQFFGPGTRLTVL.

The chain combines TRBV20-1 with TRBJ1-2; D unresolved. With 2 bases removed from V and 8 bases from J, the gap between germline ends came to 9 bases. Germline CDR1 DFQATT, CDR2 SNEGSKA (reference sequence). There are 11 residues in the CDR3. CDR3 coding DNA: TGCAGTGCTAGACCCCTCGGGGGCTACACCTTC. Translated, it gives CSARPLGGYTF.

This clonotype was observed a few times. The V call is TRBV4-3, the J call TRBJ2-2; TRBD1 might be the D (7 bases). Trimming removed 8 bases at V and 5 bases at J, with 12 bases between. The CDR3 is 13 amino acids. CDR1 and CDR2 (germline): LGHNA, YSLEER. CDR3 coding DNA: TGCGCCAGCTTCCAGGGGGGTACCGGGGAGCTGTTTTTT. This codes for CASFQGGTGELFF.

This clonotype was observed a handful of times. This chain joins TRBV20-1 and TRBJ2-6, with D unresolved. Germline CDR1 reads DFQATT; CDR2 reads SNEGSKA (reference sequence). The V and J ends lost 6 bases and 3 bases respectively, with 6 bases between them. The CDR3 runs to 12 residues. CDR3 nucleotide sequence: TGCAGTGCCACTTATGGGGCCAACGTCCTGACTTTC. Residues: CSATYGANVLTF.

V usage is TRBV2 and J usage is TRBJ2-1; D remains ambiguous. The CDR3 extends over 17 amino acids. Germline V gene data show CDR1 as SNHLY and CDR2 as FYNNEI. The V gene lost 4 bases and the J gene lost 0 bases, with 16 bases spanning the gap. CDR3 sequence (DNA): TGTGCCAGCAGTGTGCAGAAGTGGGTGCCCTCCTACAATGAGCAGTTCTTC. Amino acids: CASSVQKWVPSYNEQFF.

The sample holds many counts of this clonotype. This chain links TRBV20-1 with TRBJ2-5; TRBD2 matches at 11 bases. V shed 5 bases, J shed 2 bases, and the junction held 1 base outside the gene matches. This CDR3 region has 13 residues. Germline V CDR1 and CDR2: DFQATT, SNEGSKA (reference sequence). In nucleotides, the CDR3 is TGCAGTGCTTGGACTAGCGGGCAAGAGACCCAGTACTTC. This translates into CSAWTSGQETQYF.

For this clonotype: A read error is possible here, since a much larger clone lies one base away. The chain is built from TRBV30 and TRBJ2-7; 10 nucleotides line up with TRBD2. Germline V CDR1 and CDR2: GTSNPN, SVGIG (reference sequence). The CDR3 runs to 14 residues. Trimming removed 5 bases from V and 3 bases from J; junction bases left unmatched: 7. DNA for the CDR3: TGTGCCTGGCGAACACTAGCGGGACGCTACGAGCAGTACTTC. It encodes CAWRTLAGRYEQYF.

The chain uses TRBV6-2 or TRBV6-3 and TRBJ2-7, with D tentatively TRBD2 (6 bases). The CDR3 is 15 residues long. Germline V CDR1 and CDR2: MNHEY, SVGEGT. Trimming cost V 2 bases and J 9 bases, with 20 bases left between them. The CDR3 protein is CASSYDGGNTLGQYF. In DNA form, the CDR3 reads TGTGCCAGCAGTTACGACGGAGGGAATACGTTGGGGCAGTACTTC.

The CDR3 protein is CASGLGEETQYF. DNA for the CDR3: TGTGCTAGTGGTTTGGGGGAAGAGACCCAGTACTTC. V usage is TRBV12-5 and J usage is TRBJ2-5, with D unresolved. Germline V gene data show CDR1 as LGHNT and CDR2 as FRNRAP. The CDR3 is 12 amino acids. V was trimmed by 1 base and J by 3 bases, leaving 3 bases between them. The full variable domain, completed using reference TRBV12-5 and TRBJ2-5, is DARVTQTPRHKVTEMGQEVTMRCQPILGHNTVFWYRQTMMQGLELLAYFRNRAPLDDSGMPKDRFSAEMPDATLATLKIQPSEPRDSAVYFCASGLGEETQYFGPGTRLLVL.

This clonotype was seen a handful of times. This chain uses TRBV20-1 with TRBJ2-7, with TRBD2 matching 8 bases. V shed 4 bases, J shed 4 bases, and the junction held 9 bases outside the gene matches. This CDR3 has 14 residues. Germline assignment: CDR1 DFQATT and CDR2 SNEGSKA (reference sequence). CDR3 bases: TGCAGTGCTATCCCAGCGGGGGCCGGGTACGAGCAGTACTTC. Translated: CSAIPAGAGYEQYF.